The 12 T cell receptor beta chains below were found in one sample sequenced in a study of CD8 T cells in Susac syndrome. Reverse transcription of about 0.45 to 1 ug RNA was performed with random hexamers. TCRdb itself ran the immunoSEQ multiplex PCR reads through MiXCR, one entry per CDR3 protein. The sample records some 120,000 distinct CDR3 sequences, 90% to 95% being singletons. The sequenced material came from CD4+ T cells from PBMCs. The receptors stem from a human donor in good health.

The chain uses TRBV29-1 and TRBJ2-3; TRBD1 matches 8 bases. Germline CDR1 is SQVTM and CDR2 is ANQGSEA. V dropped 8 bases and J dropped 5; count of bases not matched to a gene: 9. The CDR3 loop spans 13 amino acids. DNA for the CDR3: TGCAGCACCCGGACAGGGCATGGAGATACGCAGTATTTT. Its translation: CSTRTGHGDTQYF.

The genes are TRBV11-2 and TRBJ2-5, with 15 bases aligning to TRBD2. Trimming cost V 5 bases and J 5 bases; bases outside gene matches: 9. CDR1 and CDR2 (germline): SGHAT, FQNNGV. There are 17 residues in the CDR3. The CDR3 DNA reads TGTGCCAGCAGCCTAGGACTAGCGGGAGGGCGGAGGGAGACCCAGTACTTC. Translated: CASSLGLAGGRRETQYF.

This sequence joins TRBV12-3 or TRBV12-4 and TRBJ2-5; D not certain. V gave up 3 bases and J gave up 4 bases, with 6 bases separating them. This CDR3 is built from 12 residues. CDR3 sequence reads: CASSFQGETQYF. As DNA, the CDR3 is TGTGCCAGCAGTTTTCAAGGAGAGACCCAGTACTTC.

CDR3 amino acids: CASSEIAPYGYTF. In DNA form, the CDR3 reads TGTGCCAGCAGTGAAATCGCCCCCTATGGCTACACCTTC. The chain couples TRBV2 to TRBJ1-2; D is unresolved. CDR1 and CDR2 from the germline V gene are SNHLY and FYNNEI. The CDR3 totals 13 residues. V gave up 2 bases and J gave up 4 bases, with 8 bases separating them.

This chain connects TRBV20-1 to TRBJ1-5, with TRBD1 as a possible D gene (5 bases). Germline CDR1 reads DFQATT; CDR2 reads SNEGSKA (reference sequence). Trimming stripped 6 bases from V and 11 bases from J, with 20 bases between. The CDR3 is 13 residues long. CDR3 sequence: CSAETGRFEAQHF. In nucleotides, the CDR3 is TGCAGTGCCGAGACGGGACGCTTTGAGGCCCAGCATTTT.

V usage is TRBV20-1 and J usage is TRBJ2-3; D call uncertain. The V gene lost 2 bases and the J gene lost 5 bases, with 17 bases spanning the gap. Germline CDR1 reads DFQATT; CDR2 reads SNEGSKA (reference sequence). This CDR3 has 15 residues. The CDR3 reads CSARPSLSVGDTQYF. In DNA, the CDR3 is TGCAGTGCTAGACCTTCCCTCAGCGTCGGAGATACGCAGTATTTT.

The chain links TRBV6-5 to TRBJ2-2; D ambiguous. V dropped 0 bases and J dropped 2 bases, with 13 bases sitting between them. The CDR3 is 17 residues long. CDR1 and CDR2 from the germline V gene are MNHEY and SVGAGI. CDR3 region: CASSYSSGQANTGELFF. CDR3 sequence (DNA): TGTGCCAGCAGTTACTCGAGTGGGCAAGCCAACACCGGGGAGCTGTTTTTT.

This chain connects TRBV29-1 to TRBJ1-4; no clear D gene. Germline assignment: CDR1 SQVTM and CDR2 ANQGSEA. The CDR3 is 15 amino acids. The germline V and J ends were trimmed by 2 bases and 0 bases, with 10 bases remaining between them. The CDR3 is CSVEQLGATNEKLFF. For the CDR3, the DNA is TGCAGCGTTGAACAGCTCGGAGCAACTAATGAAAAACTGTTTTTT.

The CDR3 DNA reads as TGTGCCAGCAGTTGGAGGGACTTCAATACCTACGAGCAGTACTTC. Translating it yields CASSWRDFNTYEQYF. The gene calls are TRBV12-3 or TRBV12-4 and TRBJ2-7; D might be TRBD2 (6 bases). Trimming shortened V by 4 bases and J by 2 bases, and 15 bases separated the two germline ends. The CDR3 contains 15 residues.

The rearrangement uses TRBV4-2 and TRBJ2-1, with D tentatively TRBD2 (5 bases). This CDR3 spans 15 amino acids. Between the trimmed V and J ends, which lost 0 bases and 5 bases, there was a span of 11 bases. Germline V gene lookup returns CDR1 LGHNA and CDR2 YNFKEQ. This CDR3 reads CASSQDWHGDNEQFF. CDR3 nucleotides: TGTGCCAGCAGCCAAGATTGGCACGGGGACAATGAGCAGTTCTTC.

CDR3 protein: CASSQDLASGNEFF. CDR3 sequence (DNA): TGTGCCAGCAGCCAAGATCTGGCGAGCGGGAATGAGTTCTTC. The V and J genes are TRBV3-1 and TRBJ2-1; 7 bases line up with TRBD2. Per germline, CDR1 LGHDT and CDR2 YNNKEL (reference sequence). V shed 0 bases, J shed 14 bases, and the junction held 10 bases outside the gene matches. The CDR3 is made up of 14 amino acids.

The V gene is TRBV7-2, the J gene TRBJ2-4; a possible D gene is TRBD2 (6 bases). V dropped 5 bases and J dropped 10 bases, with 15 bases sitting between them. This CDR3 is built from 13 residues. Germline CDR1 and CDR2: SGHTA and FQGNSA. The CDR3 region has the DNA TGTGCCAGCAGCCAAGTTGCAGGAGGGATTCAGTACTTC. Its translation is CASSQVAGGIQYF.